This T cell receptor (beta chain) was sequenced in a study of shared clonotypes between healthy human individuals. As for the study in general: Each donor's CD4 naive and CD4 memory cells filled three plates apiece, CD8 naive two, and CD8 memory one. The study's findings and limits: Several donors held about 5% of naive CD4 clonotypes in common.

The assay was immunoSEQ multiplex PCR, and TCRdb's table has in-frame clones only and misses some. This repertoire shows about 680,000 clones, 60% to 75% found once; its top ten account for 1.5% to 2%. Details on this clone: Its target is unknown.

V shed 4 bases and J shed 3 bases, with 23 bases lying between them. The germline CDR1 and CDR2 sequences are MNHEY and SMNVEV (reference sequence). The CDR3 length is 18 residues. Donors were Caucasian adults residing in Nashville, Tennessee, USA. Sequencing was carried out using memory CD4+ T cells sorted from blood. As to subset: CD45RA-negative fraction. This clonotype was sampled from a young woman in good health. V gene TRBV27 combines with J gene TRBJ2-3; possible D gene TRBD2, 6 bases. CDR3 DNA: TGTGCCAGCAGTTCTACCAAAAGTGGACTATACGAAACAGATACGCAGTATTTT. Translation: CASSSTKSGLYETDTQYF.